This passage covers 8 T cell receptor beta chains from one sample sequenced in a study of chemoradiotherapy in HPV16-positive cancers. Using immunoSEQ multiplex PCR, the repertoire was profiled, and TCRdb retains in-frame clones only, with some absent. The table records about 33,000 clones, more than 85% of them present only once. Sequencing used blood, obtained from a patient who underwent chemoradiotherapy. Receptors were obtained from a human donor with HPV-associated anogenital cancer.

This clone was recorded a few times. CDR3 residues: CASSLSSGTGELFF. CDR3 DNA sequence: TGCGCCAGCAGCTTGTCGTCGGGTACCGGGGAGCTGTTTTTT. The V and J genes are TRBV5-1 and TRBJ2-2; D is uncertain. V was shortened by 1 base and J by 5 bases, with 9 bases between the two germline ends. The CDR3 runs 14 residues. Germline loops: CDR1 SGHRS, CDR2 YFSETQ. Combining the CDR3 with reference TRBV5-1 and TRBJ2-2 gives the whole variable domain KAGVTQTPRYLIKTRGQQVTLSCSPISGHRSVSWYQQTPGQGLQFLFEYFSETQRNKGNFPGRFSGRQFSNSRSEMNVSTLELGDSALYLCASSLSSGTGELFFGEGSRLTVL.

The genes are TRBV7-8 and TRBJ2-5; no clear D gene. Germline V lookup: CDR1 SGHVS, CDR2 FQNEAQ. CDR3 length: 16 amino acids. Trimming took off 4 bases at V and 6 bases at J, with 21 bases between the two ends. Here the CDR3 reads CASSYRRLPVPKTQYF. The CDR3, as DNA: TGTGCCAGCAGCTATAGGCGGCTACCAGTCCCAAAGACCCAGTACTTC.

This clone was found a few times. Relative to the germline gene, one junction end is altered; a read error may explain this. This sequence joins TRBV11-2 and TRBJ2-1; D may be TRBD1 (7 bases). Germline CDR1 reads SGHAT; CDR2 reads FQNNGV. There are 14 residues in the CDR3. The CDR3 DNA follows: TGTGCCAGCGGCGGGACAGTCTCCAACAATGAGCAGTTCTTC. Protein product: CASGGTVSNNEQFF.

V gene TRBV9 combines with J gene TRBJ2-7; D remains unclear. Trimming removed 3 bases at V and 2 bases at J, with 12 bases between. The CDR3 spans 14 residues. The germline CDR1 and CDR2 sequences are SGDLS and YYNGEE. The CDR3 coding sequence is TGTGCCAGCAGCGCCCGGTTCGAGCCCTACGAGCAGTACTTC. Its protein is CASSARFEPYEQYF.

The CDR3 here is CASSYRGQGAGDTQYF. In nucleotides, the CDR3 is TGTGCCAGCAGTTACCGCGGACAGGGGGCTGGGGATACGCAGTATTTT. This chain connects TRBV6-5 to TRBJ2-3, with 11 bases lining up with TRBD1. Germline V gives CDR1 MNHEY, CDR2 SVGAGI. The CDR3 is 16 amino acids. Trimming removed 2 bases from V and 6 bases from J; junction bases left unmatched: 7.

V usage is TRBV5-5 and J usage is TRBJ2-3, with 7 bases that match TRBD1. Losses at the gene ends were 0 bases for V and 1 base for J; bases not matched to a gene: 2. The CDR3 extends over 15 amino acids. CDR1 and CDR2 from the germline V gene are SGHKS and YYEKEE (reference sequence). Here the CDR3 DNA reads TGTGCCAGCAGCTTGGCCGACAGGGGCACAGATACGCAGTATTTT. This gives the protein CASSLADRGTDTQYF.

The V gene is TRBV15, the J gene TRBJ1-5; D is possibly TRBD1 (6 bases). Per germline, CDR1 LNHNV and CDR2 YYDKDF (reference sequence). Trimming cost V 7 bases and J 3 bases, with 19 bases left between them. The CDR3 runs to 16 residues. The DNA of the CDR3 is TGTGCCACCACCTCAGGGGTATCCTCTCTCAATCAGCCCCAGCATTTT. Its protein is CATTSGVSSLNQPQHF.

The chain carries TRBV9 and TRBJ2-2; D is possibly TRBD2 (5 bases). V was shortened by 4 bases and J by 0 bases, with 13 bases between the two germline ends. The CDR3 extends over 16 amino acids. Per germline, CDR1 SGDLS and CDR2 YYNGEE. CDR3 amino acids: CASSPRVDPNTGELFF. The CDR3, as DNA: TGTGCCAGCAGCCCGAGGGTGGATCCGAACACCGGGGAGCTGTTTTTT.